Below are 10 T cell receptor beta chains sequenced from a single sample in a study of blood T cells in healthy people across ages. Primed by a sample-barcoded 5' primer and a J-beta primer mix, a second PCR proceeded for 7 to 11 cycles. TCRdb used MiXCR to reprocess the 5' RACE reads, holding one entry per CDR3 protein. The sample consists of 730,000 or so distinct CDR3 sequences, 40% to 45% of them appearing once. Sequencing used blood. The receptors were sampled from a woman aged 60-75 years in good health.

The genes are TRBV24-1 and TRBJ1-5; D ambiguous. This CDR3 has 13 amino acids. Trimming took off 2 bases at V and 5 bases at J, with 6 bases between the two ends. Germline V CDR1 and CDR2: KGHDR, SFDVKD. The CDR3 nucleotides read TGTGCCACCAGTGATTATCGAGATCAGCCCCAGCATTTT. Protein sequence: CATSDYRDQPQHF.

This clonotype showed up just a few times. The chain links TRBV27 to TRBJ2-7; D might be TRBD1 (5 bases). The V gene lost 4 bases and the J gene lost 4 bases, with 14 bases spanning the gap. CDR3 length equals 14 residues. Germline values: CDR1 MNHEY, CDR2 SMNVEV (reference sequence). The CDR3, as DNA: TGTGCCAGCAGTTCCCTAGGGGCTGAATACGAGCAGTACTTC. This encodes CASSSLGAEYEQYF.

This clonotype showed up just a few times. This chain uses TRBV12-3 or TRBV12-4 with TRBJ2-7, with D possibly TRBD2 on 6 matching bases. V lost 8 bases and J 3 bases, leaving 14 bases between the germline ends. The CDR3 totals 13 residues. The CDR3 loop reads CASELGGSYEQYF. The CDR3, as DNA: TGTGCCAGCGAGCTCGGGGGTAGCTACGAGCAGTACTTC.

The rearrangement uses TRBV6-5 and TRBJ2-1, with TRBD2 identical over 7 bases. The CDR3 contains 15 residues. Trimming cost V 6 bases and J 10 bases; bases outside gene matches: 15. The germline V gene has CDR1 MNHEY and CDR2 SVGAGI. The CDR3 sequence is CASREARAGVIEQFF. CDR3 sequence (DNA): TGTGCCAGCAGAGAAGCCCGGGCGGGAGTCATAGAGCAGTTCTTC.

Details on this clonotype: This could be a read error, since a much larger clone is one nucleotide away. The chain has TRBV3-1 and TRBJ2-3; 15 bases are shared with TRBD2. The CDR3 length is 16 residues. Germline V gene lookup returns CDR1 LGHDT and CDR2 YNNKEL (reference sequence). After removal of 4 bases from V and 5 bases from J, the junction contained 4 bases not matched to a gene. As DNA, the CDR3 is TGTGCCAGCAGCCGAGGACTAGCGGGGGGGTTAGATACGCAGTATTTT. Translation gives CASSRGLAGGLDTQYF.

This clonotype was recorded a few times. V gene TRBV5-1 combines with J gene TRBJ2-1; 11 bases align to TRBD2. Losses at the gene ends were 7 bases for V and 9 bases for J; bases not matched to a gene: 18. Germline V gives CDR1 SGHRS, CDR2 YFSETQ. The CDR3 contains 17 residues. The CDR3 is CASLPGVFSGGAVEQFF. The CDR3, as DNA: TGCGCCAGCCTCCCGGGAGTGTTTAGCGGGGGGGCCGTTGAGCAGTTCTTC.

The rearrangement links TRBV11-3 to TRBJ2-1; tentatively, D is TRBD1 or TRBD2 (7 bases each). This CDR3 comprises 13 residues. CDR1 is SGHNT and CDR2 is YENEEA in the germline V gene. Trimming removed 5 bases from V and 8 bases from J, with 13 bases in between. This chain's CDR3 is CASSEGAGDEQFF. In DNA form, the CDR3 reads TGTGCCAGCAGCGAGGGGGCGGGAGATGAGCAGTTCTTC.

V is TRBV20-1 and J is TRBJ1-2, with a weak D call TRBD1 (5 bases). This CDR3 is 13 amino acids long. V dropped 6 bases and J dropped 2 bases, with 13 bases sitting between them. Germline lookup yields CDR1 DFQATT and CDR2 SNEGSKA (reference sequence). CDR3 residues: CSAEGTGNYGYTF. Written as DNA, the CDR3 is TGCAGTGCAGAAGGGACGGGAAACTATGGCTACACCTTC.

A few counts support this clonotype. V is TRBV7-6 and J is TRBJ2-5, with 8 bases fitting TRBD1. The CDR3 contains 15 residues. Per germline, CDR1 SGHVS and CDR2 FNYEAQ. J lost 2 bases, V lost 3 bases, and 5 bases had no gene match. The CDR3 DNA is TGTGCCAGCAGCTTGACCACAGGGGGTCAAGAGACCCAGTACTTC. Translated, it gives CASSLTTGGQETQYF.

This clonotype was observed a few times. The chain employs TRBV4-2 and TRBJ1-1; D might be TRBD1 (6 bases). Germline CDR1 reads LGHNA; CDR2 reads YNFKEQ. V was trimmed by 1 base and J by 4 bases, leaving 13 bases between them. The CDR3 runs to 15 residues. The CDR3 here is CASSQAEQGATEAFF. The CDR3 bases are TGTGCCAGCAGCCAAGCCGAACAGGGAGCCACTGAAGCTTTCTTT.